This T cell receptor beta chain stems from a study of T cells in Graves' hyperthyroidism and ophthalmopathy. A few counts support this clonotype. V was pared by 4 bases and J by 4 bases, with 14 bases between. Looked up from germline, CDR1 is LGHNA and CDR2 is YNFKEQ. There are 14 residues in the CDR3. TCR beta CDR3 regions were amplified from RNA transcripts. HTBI primers were employed in a first-round RT-PCR of the TCR CDR3. TCRdb fed the multiplex PCR reads into MiXCR, producing one record per CDR3 protein. The table records approximately 590,000 distinct CDR3 sequences, about 15% of them present only once.

The chain combines TRBV4-2 with TRBJ2-7; D call uncertain. The sequenced material came from blood. The clonotype comes from a woman aged 30 to 39 with Graves' hyperthyroidism. As DNA, the CDR3 is TGTGCCAGCAGCCCTGACACCTGGGTTTACGAGCAGTACTTC. Translating it yields CASSPDTWVYEQYF.